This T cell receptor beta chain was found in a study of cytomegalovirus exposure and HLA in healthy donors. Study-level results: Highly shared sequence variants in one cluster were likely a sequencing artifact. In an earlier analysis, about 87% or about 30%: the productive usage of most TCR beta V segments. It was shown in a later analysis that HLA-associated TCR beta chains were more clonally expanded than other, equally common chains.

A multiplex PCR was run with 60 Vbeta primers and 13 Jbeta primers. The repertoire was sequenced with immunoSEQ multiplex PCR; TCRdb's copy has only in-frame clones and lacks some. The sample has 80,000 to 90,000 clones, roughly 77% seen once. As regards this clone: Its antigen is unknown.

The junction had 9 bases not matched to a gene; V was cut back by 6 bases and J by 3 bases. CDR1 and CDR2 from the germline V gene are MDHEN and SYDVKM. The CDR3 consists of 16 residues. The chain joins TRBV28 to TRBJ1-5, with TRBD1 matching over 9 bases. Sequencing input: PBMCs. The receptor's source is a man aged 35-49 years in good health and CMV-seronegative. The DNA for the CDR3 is TGTGCCAGCAGGCCACCACGGACAGGGGACAATCAGCCCCAGCATTTT. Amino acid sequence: CASRPPRTGDNQPQHF. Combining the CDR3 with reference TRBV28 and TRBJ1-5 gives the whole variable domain DVKVTQSSRYLVKRTGEKVFLECVQDMDHENMFWYRQDPGLGLRLIYFSYDVKMKEKGDIPEGYSVSREKKERFSLILESASTNQTSMYLCASRPPRTGDNQPQHFGDGTRLSIL.